This TCR beta chain was identified in a study of blood T cell repertoires in COVID-19. The table came from immunoSEQ multiplex PCR; TCRdb's copy has only in-frame clones and leaves some out. The data hold 350,000 to 450,000 clones, with more than 70% observed a single time. This CDR3 is built from 14 residues. From germline, CDR1 is SGHRS and CDR2 YFSETQ. Trimming removed 2 bases from V and 3 bases from J, with 12 bases in between. Specimen: peripheral blood. The clonotype was recovered from a woman in her sixties with COVID-19, enrolled during active disease. V is TRBV5-1 and J is TRBJ2-7; tentative D call: TRBD1 (6 bases). CDR3 sequence reads: CASSFYPGDYEQYF. CDR3 bases: TGCGCCAGCAGCTTTTATCCAGGGGACTACGAGCAGTACTTC.